This T cell receptor (beta chain) was identified during a study of T cell repertoires in cytomegalovirus infection. Overall study: Researchers turned to recently identified HLA-C-restricted CMV epitopes as well as well-studied HLA-B-restricted ones. CMV infection plus the matching HLA type was flagged by public TCR beta signatures. Findings and caveats of the study: Identification of carriers of CMV plus the relevant HLA was achieved through cumulative public TCR beta family frequency. Across the ex vivo response, the dominant clonotypes were HLA-C-restricted CMV-specific TCR beta clonotypes.

The CDR3 length is 12 residues. V lost 4 bases to trimming and J lost 7 bases, with 7 bases between them. Germline CDR1 is MNHNY and CDR2 is SVGAGI (reference sequence). TCRdb re-derived calls from the reads in MiXCR, one entry per CDR3 protein. Of about 830,000 distinct CDR3 sequences listed, approximately 32% were seen once; the top ten hold about an eighth. To note about this clonotype: Antigen: not known.

The origin of this receptor is a human donor in good health (CMV status not recorded). Some clones in this sample may be carry-over from other donors' samples. The sequencing here drew on cultured CD8+ T cells from PBMCs, taken from culture after CMV antigen stimulation. This rearrangement joins TRBV6-6 to TRBJ2-2; no definite D call. The CDR3 coding sequence is TGTGCCAGCAGTTCCACGGGCGGGGAGCTGTTTTTT. Amino acids: CASSSTGGELFF.